The rows below give T cell receptor beta chains drawn from one sample of a study of blood T cell repertoires in COVID-19. The repertoire was sequenced with immunoSEQ multiplex PCR; TCRdb's copy has only in-frame clones and lacks some. The table lists about 440,000 clones, 90% of them singletons. Material for sequencing was PBMCs or T cells enriched from blood (not recorded which). The origin of the receptors is a man aged 18 to 35 who had recovered from COVID-19. Each CDR3 is given with its conserved first and last residue. The order of the fields is V gene, CDR3 length, D gene, J gene, clone size, CDR3 protein, CDR3 DNA. A D gene is named only where the DNA matches it firmly. Size is omitted from some rows. Given values are once, few, many or a class for expanded clones.

v_call: TRBV27
cdr3_length: 20
d_call: .
j_call: TRBJ2-1
clone_size: .
cdr3_aa: CASLGKSTLGLPSSYNEQFF
cdr3_nt: TGTGCCAGTCTAGGAAAATCTACATTGGGGCTTCCGAGCTCCTACAATGAGCAGTTCTTC

v_call: TRBV2
cdr3_length: 14
d_call: .
j_call: TRBJ2-2
clone_size: .
cdr3_aa: CASSEEGEVVELFF
cdr3_nt: TGTGCCAGCAGTGAAGAGGGAGAGGTTGTGGAGCTGTTTTTT

v_call: TRBV18
cdr3_length: 12
d_call: .
j_call: TRBJ2-5
clone_size: .
cdr3_aa: CASSPLGETQYF
cdr3_nt: TGTGCCAGCTCACCGCTCGGAGAGACCCAGTACTTC

v_call: TRBV2
cdr3_length: 12
d_call: .
j_call: TRBJ2-3
clone_size: .
cdr3_aa: CASRLAADTQYF
cdr3_nt: TGTGCCAGCAGACTCGCGGCAGATACGCAGTATTTT

v_call: TRBV4-2
cdr3_length: 16
d_call: TRBD1
j_call: TRBJ1-5
clone_size: .
cdr3_aa: CASSRQGTKGNQPQHF
cdr3_nt: TGTGCCAGCAGCCGACAGGGGACGAAAGGCAATCAGCCCCAGCATTTT

v_call: TRBV4-1
cdr3_length: 15
d_call: TRBD2
j_call: TRBJ2-5
clone_size: .
cdr3_aa: CASSQRGGSGETQYF
cdr3_nt: TGCGCCAGCAGCCAGCGCGGGGGTAGCGGGGAGACCCAGTACTTC

v_call: TRBV24-1
cdr3_length: 15
d_call: .
j_call: TRBJ1-3
clone_size: .
cdr3_aa: CATSEVAGSGNTIYF
cdr3_nt: TGTGCCACCAGTGAGGTCGCCGGCTCTGGAAACACCATATATTTT

v_call: TRBV7-3
cdr3_length: 13
d_call: .
j_call: TRBJ1-2
clone_size: .
cdr3_aa: CASSLGGSGGYTF
cdr3_nt: TGTGCCAGCAGCTTAGGGGGGAGTGGCGGCTACACCTTC

v_call: TRBV7-3
cdr3_length: 13
d_call: .
j_call: TRBJ2-7
clone_size: .
cdr3_aa: CASSLIPGSEQYF
cdr3_nt: TGTGCCAGCAGCTTAATTCCGGGGTCCGAGCAGTACTTC

v_call: TRBV7-9
cdr3_length: 16
d_call: TRBD1
j_call: TRBJ1-3
clone_size: .
cdr3_aa: CASSPHRGQTEDTIYF
cdr3_nt: TGTGCCAGCAGCCCCCACAGGGGCCAAACGGAGGACACCATATATTTT

v_call: TRBV20-1
cdr3_length: 13
d_call: .
j_call: TRBJ1-3
clone_size: .
cdr3_aa: CSASRSGGNTIYF
cdr3_nt: TGCAGTGCTAGTAGGAGCGGAGGAAACACCATATATTTT

v_call: TRBV24-1
cdr3_length: 13
d_call: .
j_call: TRBJ2-3
clone_size: .
cdr3_aa: CATGGQITDTQYF
cdr3_nt: TGTGCCACCGGAGGGCAGATCACAGATACGCAGTATTTT

v_call: TRBV24-1
cdr3_length: 18
d_call: TRBD2
j_call: TRBJ2-5
clone_size: .
cdr3_aa: CATSKGLAGAGGWETQYF
cdr3_nt: TGTGCCACCAGTAAGGGACTAGCGGGAGCGGGAGGTTGGGAGACCCAGTACTTC

v_call: TRBV11-2
cdr3_length: 15
d_call: TRBD2
j_call: TRBJ2-5
clone_size: .
cdr3_aa: CASSLRLAAQETQYF
cdr3_nt: TGTGCCAGCAGCTTAAGGCTAGCGGCCCAAGAGACCCAGTACTTC

v_call: TRBV2
cdr3_length: 14
d_call: TRBD2
j_call: TRBJ2-7
clone_size: .
cdr3_aa: CASQSLAGGSEQYF
cdr3_nt: TGTGCCAGCCAATCACTAGCGGGGGGGAGCGAGCAGTACTTC

v_call: TRBV19
cdr3_length: 16
d_call: TRBD1
j_call: TRBJ1-2
clone_size: .
cdr3_aa: CASTLGQDVGIGGYTF
cdr3_nt: TGTGCCAGTACCCTGGGACAGGATGTTGGTATCGGTGGCTACACCTTC

v_call: TRBV21-1
cdr3_length: 15
d_call: .
j_call: TRBJ2-1
clone_size: .
cdr3_aa: CASRIAGEGDNEQFF
cdr3_nt: TGTGCCAGCAGGATAGCGGGTGAGGGCGACAATGAGCAGTTCTTC

v_call: TRBV15
cdr3_length: 14
d_call: TRBD1
j_call: TRBJ1-2
clone_size: .
cdr3_aa: CATSRDRGNYGYTF
cdr3_nt: TGTGCCACCAGCAGAGACAGGGGGAACTATGGCTACACCTTC

v_call: TRBV5-6
cdr3_length: 19
d_call: .
j_call: TRBJ2-4
clone_size: .
cdr3_aa: CASSITQSRLAVAKNIQYF
cdr3_nt: TGTGCCAGCAGCATAACTCAGAGTAGATTGGCGGTAGCCAAAAACATTCAGTACTTC

v_call: TRBV28
cdr3_length: 17
d_call: TRBD1
j_call: TRBJ1-2
clone_size: once
cdr3_aa: CATRYGTGGRPPQGYTF
cdr3_nt: TGTGCCACCCGTTATGGGACAGGGGGCCGCCCCCCCCAAGGCTACACCTTC

v_call: TRBV5-1
cdr3_length: 17
d_call: .
j_call: TRBJ1-4
clone_size: few
cdr3_aa: CASSLGSLGATNEKLFF
cdr3_nt: TGCGCCAGCAGCTTGGGGTCTCTGGGAGCAACTAATGAAAAACTGTTTTTT

v_call: TRBV24-1
cdr3_length: 14
d_call: .
j_call: TRBJ1-2
clone_size: .
cdr3_aa: CATIARQPNYGYTF
cdr3_nt: TGTGCCACCATTGCTAGACAGCCTAACTATGGCTACACCTTC

v_call: TRBV5-6
cdr3_length: 15
d_call: TRBD2
j_call: TRBJ2-2
clone_size: .
cdr3_aa: CASSLYGGALGELFF
cdr3_nt: TGTGCCAGCAGCTTGTACGGGGGGGCCCTTGGGGAGCTGTTTTTT

v_call: TRBV10-2
cdr3_length: 15
d_call: TRBD2
j_call: TRBJ2-2
clone_size: .
cdr3_aa: CASRLAGGNTGELFF
cdr3_nt: TGCGCCAGCCGACTAGCGGGGGGGAACACCGGGGAGCTGTTTTTT